This entry lists 19 T cell receptor beta chains sequenced from one sample in a study of blood T cell repertoires in COVID-19. The repertoire was sequenced with immunoSEQ multiplex PCR; TCRdb's copy has only in-frame clones and lacks some. The table records about 140,000 clones, 80% to 85% of them present only once. Sequencing used peripheral blood. These TCRs come from a human donor in a cohort sampled during active COVID-19.

This clone was found a few times. This sequence joins TRBV21-1 and TRBJ1-4; the table gives TRBD1 as D, unverified against the DNA. TRBV21-1 is annotated as a pseudogene. The CDR3 consists of 13 residues. The CDR3 sequence: CASTGTDNEKLFF. CDR3 DNA: TGTGCCAGCACCGGGACAGATAATGAAAAACTGTTTTTT.

This chain uses TRBV7-2 with TRBJ2-5, with D maybe TRBD2 (5 bases). Between the trimmed V and J ends, which lost 0 bases and 1 base, there was a span of 9 bases. CDR1 is SGHTA, CDR2 FQGNSA, per germline. The CDR3 contains 15 residues. The CDR3 loop is CASSLAGALQETQYF. CDR3 DNA: TGTGCCAGCAGCTTAGCGGGAGCCCTCCAAGAGACCCAGTACTTC.

The chain has TRBV5-6 and TRBJ2-7, with 7 bases that match TRBD1. V lost 6 bases and J lost 2; bases outside the gene matches: 11. This CDR3 comprises 15 residues. CDR1 is SGHDT and CDR2 is YYEEEE in the germline V gene. The DNA for the CDR3 is TGTGCCAGCACTGGATGGGACAGAACCACCTACGAGCAGTACTTC. It is translated as CASTGWDRTTYEQYF.

The V call is TRBV9, the J call TRBJ2-7; D remains ambiguous. V was trimmed by 0 bases and J by 5 bases, leaving 9 bases between them. The CDR3 has 13 residues. The germline V gene encodes CDR1 SGDLS and CDR2 YYNGEE. The CDR3 sequence is CASSVAVQDEQYF. DNA for the CDR3: TGTGCCAGCAGCGTAGCCGTGCAGGACGAGCAGTACTTC.

The rearrangement joins TRBV6-5 to TRBJ2-7; tentatively, D is TRBD1 (5 bases). V was cut by 10 bases and J by 1 base, with 11 bases left in between. Germline lookup yields CDR1 MNHEY and CDR2 SVGAGI. The CDR3 spans 12 residues. CDR3 DNA: TGTGCCACAAACAGGTTTTCCTACGAGCAGTACTTC. It is translated as CATNRFSYEQYF.

The chain combines TRBV7-9 with TRBJ1-2; D is unclear. This CDR3 comprises 16 residues. Trimming cost V 4 bases and J 2 bases, with 17 bases left between them. CDR1 SEHNR and CDR2 FQNEAQ come from the germline V gene (reference sequence). The CDR3 region has the DNA TGTGCCAGCAGCTCAAGCGTGACCAGATTGAACTATGGCTACACCTTC. Its protein product is CASSSSVTRLNYGYTF.

This chain connects TRBV7-9 to TRBJ2-5; perhaps TRBD2 as D (6 bases). V was shortened by 2 bases and J by 4 bases, with 8 bases between the two germline ends. The CDR3 runs to 13 residues. Per the germline V gene, CDR1 is SEHNR and CDR2 is FQNEAQ (reference sequence). CDR3 residues: CASSLRRGETQYF. DNA of the CDR3: TGTGCCAGCAGCTTACGGCGGGGAGAGACCCAGTACTTC.

The chain carries TRBV27 and TRBJ1-2; 7 nucleotides match TRBD1. This CDR3 has 14 amino acids. V lost 6 bases to trimming and J lost 5 bases; unmatched junction nucleotides: 9. The germline V gene encodes CDR1 MNHEY and CDR2 SMNVEV (reference sequence). CDR3 amino acids: CASRKMGQLYGYTF. The CDR3 nucleotides read TGTGCCAGCAGAAAAATGGGACAGCTTTATGGCTACACCTTC.

This chain links TRBV28 with TRBJ2-7, with 9 bases fitting TRBD2. The CDR3 loop spans 18 amino acids. The ends lost 3 bases at V and 3 bases at J; junction bases unmatched: 15. Germline CDR1 and CDR2: MDHEN and SYDVKM. CDR3 in amino acids: CASSFPLGGLAGSYEQYF. The CDR3 DNA reads as TGTGCCAGCAGTTTTCCGCTTGGGGGGCTAGCGGGAAGCTACGAGCAGTACTTC.

The chain recombines TRBV18 with TRBJ2-3; TRBD2 might be the D (5 bases). Per germline, CDR1 KGHSH and CDR2 LQKENI. V lost 2 bases and J lost 2, with 14 bases in between. The CDR3 runs 16 residues. The CDR3 DNA reads as TGTGCCAGCTCACCAACTAGTACGACCTCCACAGATACGCAGTATTTT. It encodes CASSPTSTTSTDTQYF. The entire variable domain, with the rest obtained from reference TRBV18 and TRBJ2-3, is as follows: NAGVMQNPRHLVRRRGQEARLRCSPMKGHSHVYWYRQLPEEGLKFMVYLQKENIIDESGMPKERFSAEFPKEGPSILRIQQVVRGDSAAYFCASSPTSTTSTDTQYFGPGTRLTVL.

The gene calls are TRBV20-1 and TRBJ2-7, with a weak D call TRBD2 (5 bases). The ends were cut back, 6 bases at V and 3 bases at J, with 9 bases in the middle. This CDR3 is 11 amino acids long. Per germline, CDR1 DFQATT and CDR2 SNEGSKA (reference sequence). CDR3: CSAPDYYEQYF. Written as DNA, the CDR3 is TGCAGTGCCCCTGACTACTACGAGCAGTACTTC.

The chain joins TRBV15 to TRBJ2-5; maybe TRBD1 (5 bases). The CDR3 runs 14 residues. The V gene lost 0 bases and the J gene lost 6 bases, with 11 bases spanning the gap. Looked up from germline, CDR1 is LNHNV and CDR2 is YYDKDF (reference sequence). In DNA, the CDR3 is TGTGCCACCAGCAGAGATCAAGGGGCTCAGACCCAGTACTTC. Protein product: CATSRDQGAQTQYF.

The chain carries TRBV5-4 and TRBJ2-5, with TRBD2 matching over 11 bases. The CDR3 extends over 16 amino acids. CDR1 SGHNT and CDR2 YYREEE come from the germline V gene (reference sequence). J was trimmed by 8 bases and V by 4 bases; bases with no gene match: 13. The CDR3 coding sequence is TGTGCCAGCAGCCCGGGGAGTAGCGGGAGGGCGGGCACCCAGTACTTC. This encodes CASSPGSSGRAGTQYF.

The chain employs TRBV3-1 (or the pseudogene TRBV3-2) and TRBJ1-6; D ambiguous. CDR3 length: 12 residues. Looked up from germline, CDR1 is LGHDT and CDR2 is YNNKEL (reference sequence). V gave up 2 bases and J gave up 8 bases, with 4 bases separating them. In nucleotides, the CDR3 is TGTGCCAGCAGCCAAAGAGATTCACCCCTCCACTTT. This gives the protein CASSQRDSPLHF.

The chain uses TRBV4-2 and TRBJ1-6, with 8 bases fitting TRBD1. The V gene end was trimmed by 4 bases and the J gene end by 9 bases; junction bases not matched to a gene: 5. The CDR3 covers 14 residues. Germline CDR1 is LGHNA and CDR2 is YNFKEQ. Here the CDR3 DNA reads TGTGCCAGCAGCCTCCAGGGGGCGGGTTCACCCCTCCACTTT. As protein: CASSLQGAGSPLHF.

This rearrangement joins TRBV4-3 to TRBJ1-1; possibly TRBD1 for D (6 bases). V lost 1 base to trimming and J lost 0 bases, with 12 bases between them. CDR1 is LGHNA, CDR2 YSLEER, per germline. This CDR3 region has 16 residues. CDR3 in amino acids: CASSQGLAGVNTEAFF. The CDR3 coding sequence is TGCGCCAGCAGCCAAGGTCTGGCAGGGGTGAACACTGAAGCTTTCTTT.

The V call is TRBV7-2, the J call TRBJ2-7; TRBD2 aligns across 7 bases. The J segment lost 6 bases and the V segment lost 1 base, leaving 18 bases of the junction unmatched. CDR1 is SGHTA, CDR2 FQGNSA, per germline. The CDR3 length is 18 residues. CDR3 loop: CASSLVKLAEAPSLEQYF. CDR3 in DNA: TGTGCCAGCAGCTTAGTAAAGCTAGCGGAAGCCCCCTCCCTCGAGCAGTACTTC.

The V gene is TRBV29-1, the J gene TRBJ2-7; 11 bases are a match to TRBD1. The CDR3 consists of 16 residues. The junction had 4 bases not matched to a gene; V was cut back by 0 bases and J by 0 bases. The V gene's germline CDR1 is SQVTM and CDR2 ANQGSEA. The CDR3 DNA sequence: TGCAGCGTTGAAGAGTCCGGGACAGGGGGCTCCTACGAGCAGTACTTC. The encoded protein is CSVEESGTGGSYEQYF.

J is TRBJ2-3 and V is TRBV7-3; no clear D gene. The V gene lost 2 bases and the J gene lost 1 base, with 7 bases spanning the gap. The CDR3 runs to 14 residues. Germline V gene lookup returns CDR1 SGHTA and CDR2 FQGTGA. CDR3 DNA: TGTGCCAGCAGCTTATTCCCAGGCACAGATACGCAGTATTTT. Translating gives CASSLFPGTDTQYF.